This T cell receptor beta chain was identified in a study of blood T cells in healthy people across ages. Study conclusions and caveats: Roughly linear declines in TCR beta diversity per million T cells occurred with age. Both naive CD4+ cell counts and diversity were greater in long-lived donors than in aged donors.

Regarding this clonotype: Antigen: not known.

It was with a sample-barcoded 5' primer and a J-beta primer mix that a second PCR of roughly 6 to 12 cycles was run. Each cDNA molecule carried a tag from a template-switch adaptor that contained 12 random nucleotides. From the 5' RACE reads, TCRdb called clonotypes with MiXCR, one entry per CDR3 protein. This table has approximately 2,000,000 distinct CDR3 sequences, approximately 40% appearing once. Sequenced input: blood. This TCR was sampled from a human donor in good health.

CDR3 DNA: TGCAGTGCTAGAGGAATTCCGGGACTAGCGGGGGGAATTGGAACGAATGAGCAGTTCTTC. The encoded protein is CSARGIPGLAGGIGTNEQFF. V and J are TRBV20-1 and TRBJ2-1, with 15 bases fitting TRBD2. The germline V gene encodes CDR1 DFQATT and CDR2 SNEGSKA (reference sequence). The V segment lost 1 base and the J segment 7 bases; nucleotides outside the gene matches: 17. CDR3 length: 20 residues.